This T cell receptor (beta chain) was sequenced in a study of post-analysis software for immune sequencing data. Study-level background: As for disease course, relapsing-remitting, secondary progressive and progressive-relapsing multiple sclerosis were all included. Whole-study results and caveats: Multiple sclerosis was associated with a significant reduction in normalized Chao1 diversity relative to controls. With F measure, samples from one preparation batch clustered together strongly. Patients showed TRBV5-6, TRBV5-1 and TRBV20-1 among roughly 5 TRBV segments more frequent than in controls.

This CDR3 has 16 residues. V lost 0 bases to trimming and J lost 1 base, with 9 bases between them. In germline, CDR1 is MDHEN, CDR2 SYDVKM. To note about this clonotype: Its antigen is undetermined.

Each TCR beta cDNA library carried unique molecular identifiers. Roughly 0.5 million cDNA molecules were obtained from around 1 to 10 million T cells. One entry per CDR3 protein results from TCRdb running MiXCR on the PCR reads. Here the sample spans roughly 730,000 distinct CDR3 sequences, about 27% being singletons. Source material: blood. V is TRBV28 and J is TRBJ2-2; D ambiguous. This TCR derives from a girl aged 10 to 17 with multiple sclerosis. The CDR3 DNA reads TGTGCCAGCAGTTTATGGGCGGACCTGAACACCGGGGAGCTGTTTTTT. Residues: CASSLWADLNTGELFF.